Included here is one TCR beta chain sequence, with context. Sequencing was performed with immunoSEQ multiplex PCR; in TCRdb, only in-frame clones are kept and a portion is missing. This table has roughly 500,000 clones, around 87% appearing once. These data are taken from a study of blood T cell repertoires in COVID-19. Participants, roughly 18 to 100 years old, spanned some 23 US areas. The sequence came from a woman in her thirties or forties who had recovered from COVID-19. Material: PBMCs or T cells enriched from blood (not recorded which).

For the CDR3, the DNA is TGCGCCAGCAGTCAATCTAAGGGCAGGGGGCATATTTCCTACGAGCAGTACTTC. Its protein product is CASSQSKGRGHISYEQYF. This chain uses TRBV23-1 with TRBJ2-7, with 8 bases matching TRBD1. TRBV23-1 falls under the ORF class, with uncertain function. V lost 0 bases, J lost 1 base, and 11 bases stayed unmatched. This CDR3 has 18 residues.